The rows below give T cell receptor beta chains drawn from one sample of a study of T cells after yellow fever vaccination. From the 5' RACE reads, TCRdb called clonotypes with MiXCR, one entry per CDR3 protein. The sample lists around 11,000 distinct CDR3 sequences, around 4.8% seen once, with about 1.5% in the top ten. The source material was PBMCs, either bulk or a sorted T-cell subset (CD4+, CD8+, memory, or dextramer-sorted; not recorded which), sampled roughly 14 days after the first yellow fever vaccination. These receptors were taken from a man between 18 and 35 years old who received the YFV17D yellow fever vaccine. The CDR3 runs from the conserved cysteine through the conserved F or W. The D gene is left open where the match is weak. Size is omitted from some rows. Given values are once, few, many or a class for expanded clones.

j_gene	v_gene	abundance	d_gene	CDR3aa	CDR3nt
TRBJ1-5	TRBV20-1	few	-	CSALKILRTARNQPQHF	TGCAGTGCTCTGAAGATACTAAGGACAGCCCGTAATCAGCCCCAGCATTTT
TRBJ1-6	TRBV4-3	many	-	CASSRIHEGGENSPLHF	TGCGCCAGCAGCCGCATCCATGAGGGGGGTGAGAATTCACCCCTCCACTTT
TRBJ2-3	TRBV12-3/TRBV12-4	medium-sized	-	CASSSTSINTQYF	TGTGCCAGCAGTTCGACAAGTATCAATACGCAGTATTTT
TRBJ2-2	TRBV7-2	many	-	CASSLLGLTNTGELFF	TGTGCCAGCAGCTTACTGGGTCTTACGAACACCGGGGAGCTGTTTTTT
TRBJ2-7	TRBV9	many	-	CASSPQDSIGTYEQYF	TGTGCCAGCAGCCCCCAGGACAGTATCGGGACCTACGAGCAGTACTTC
TRBJ1-2	TRBV12-3/TRBV12-4	many	-	CASSFDLPNYGYTF	TGTGCCAGCAGTTTTGACCTCCCGAACTATGGCTACACCTTC
TRBJ2-3	TRBV7-3	medium-sized	TRBD2	CASSLGWRGAGDTQYF	TGTGCCAGCAGCTTAGGGTGGCGGGGGGCAGGAGATACGCAGTATTTT
TRBJ1-5	TRBV20-1	medium-sized	TRBD1	CSAPDRAGPQHF	TGCAGTGCTCCGGACAGGGCGGGGCCCCAGCATTTT
TRBJ1-1	TRBV6-5	medium-sized	-	CASSYNILEGGGTEAFF	TGTGCCAGCAGTTATAATATATTGGAGGGGGGCGGCACTGAAGCTTTCTTT
TRBJ2-2	TRBV4-2	many	-	CASSQQISGTTGELFF	TGTGCCAGCAGCCAACAAATTAGCGGTACCACCGGGGAGCTGTTTTTT
TRBJ2-1	TRBV10-2	many	TRBD2	CASRLSGGHANEQFF	TGCGCCAGCAGACTTAGCGGGGGCCATGCCAATGAGCAGTTCTTC
TRBJ2-7	TRBV4-1	-	-	CASSQDRSVVRTYEQYF	TGCGCCAGCAGCCAAGATAGGTCGGTAGTAAGGACCTACGAGCAGTACTTC
TRBJ1-5	TRBV7-2	medium-sized	-	CASSSAGTINQPQHF	TGTGCCAGCAGCTCTGCCGGGACGATCAATCAGCCCCAGCATTTT
TRBJ2-5	TRBV7-2	medium-sized	-	CASSFVGRLPRETQYF	TGTGCCAGCAGCTTCGTCGGGCGCCTACCCCGGGAGACCCAGTACTTC
TRBJ1-5	TRBV18	many	-	CASSPGGSNQPQHF	TGTGCCAGCTCACCAGGGGGTTCCAATCAGCCCCAGCATTTT
TRBJ1-1	TRBV20-1	many	TRBD1	CSARITASGGEAFF	TGCAGTGCTAGAATCACAGCTTCAGGGGGAGAAGCTTTCTTT
TRBJ2-3	TRBV5-1	many	TRBD2	CASSLDLAGGTDTQYF	TGCGCCAGCAGCTTGGATCTAGCGGGGGGCACAGATACGCAGTATTTT
TRBJ2-1	TRBV20-1	medium-sized	-	CSASRGGGKYNEQFF	TGCAGTGCTAGTAGAGGGGGGGGAAAATACAATGAGCAGTTCTTC
TRBJ1-3	TRBV20-1	many	TRBD1	CSAPTGDGGNTIYF	TGCAGTGCCCCGACAGGGGATGGTGGAAACACCATATATTTT
TRBJ2-7	TRBV20-1	many	-	CSASWQTGEQYF	TGCAGTGCTAGCTGGCAAACCGGCGAGCAGTACTTC
TRBJ2-2	TRBV30	medium-sized	-	CAWEGSLIRELFF	TGTGCCTGGGAGGGTTCACTTATCCGGGAGCTGTTTTTT
TRBJ1-1	TRBV27	many	-	CASSDRGMPEAFF	TGTGCCAGCAGTGATAGGGGGATGCCTGAAGCTTTCTTT
TRBJ1-4	TRBV2	many	-	CASRGDKEKLFF	TGTGCCAGCAGGGGGGATAAGGAAAAACTGTTTTTT
TRBJ1-1	TRBV4-3	-	TRBD1	CACSPQPDRPNTEAFF	TGCGCCTGCAGCCCACAACCGGACAGGCCCAACACTGAAGCTTTCTTT
TRBJ1-1	TRBV5-1	many	TRBD1	CASSYGQDTEAFF	TGCGCCAGCAGCTACGGACAGGACACTGAAGCTTTCTTT
TRBJ1-1	TRBV6-2/TRBV6-3	medium-sized	-	CASRQGHAAFF	TGTGCCAGCAGACAGGGTCATGCAGCTTTCTTT